Presented here are 9 T cell receptor beta chains from one specimen sequenced in a study of circulating and synovial CD4+ cells in juvenile arthritis (dated by TCRdb to between 2012 and 2015). The library was built by means of the immunoSEQ multiplex PCR assay. TCRdb stores this immuneACCESS table with in-frame sequences only. Part of the clones is absent; in the studies checked, under half of the shortfall reflects unresolved V genes, and no reason is known for the rest. Recorded for this sample are about 2,500 clones; 90% of them occurred a single time. Of the sample, under 4.5% is held by the ten largest clones. The sequenced sample was HLA-DR+ CD4+ T cells from blood. The sample's cell subset or site, from its label and the paper: circulating pathogenic-like lymphocytes, sorted as HLA-DR+CD14-CD3+CD4+CD25low/- blood T cells. The receptors originated from a human donor with juvenile idiopathic arthritis.

The chain carries TRBV10-3 and TRBJ2-3; weak D call: TRBD2 (7 bases). The CDR3 runs to 14 residues. The V end lost 7 bases, the J end lost 2 bases, and 13 bases lay between the germline ends. Germline V gene lookup returns CDR1 ENHRY and CDR2 SYGVKD. CDR3 sequence reads: CAIKAGALTDTQYF. The CDR3, as DNA: TGTGCCATCAAGGCGGGGGCCCTCACAGATACGCAGTATTTT.

V is TRBV5-4 and J is TRBJ2-3; 9 bases match TRBD2. The CDR3 totals 18 residues. Losses at the gene ends were 2 bases for V and 6 bases for J; bases not matched to a gene: 16. Germline values: CDR1 SGHNT, CDR2 YYREEE (reference sequence). CDR3 in DNA: TGTGCCAGCAGCTTAAGGGCTAGCGGGGCGCCCCAGGGGGATACGCAGTATTTT. Translating it yields CASSLRASGAPQGDTQYF.

V usage is TRBV5-6 and J usage is TRBJ1-6; D is perhaps TRBD1 (6 bases). Germline V CDR1 and CDR2: SGHDT, YYEEEE. The CDR3 is 14 residues long. The ends were cut back, 2 bases at V and 8 bases at J, with 11 bases in the middle. The CDR3 region is CASSFRGWDSPLHF. The DNA for the CDR3 is TGTGCCAGCAGCTTCAGGGGATGGGATTCACCCCTCCACTTT.

The chain is built from TRBV18 and TRBJ1-5; 8 bases align to TRBD1. The CDR3 covers 17 residues. Trimming removed 6 bases from V and 1 base from J; junction bases left unmatched: 11. The V gene's germline CDR1 is KGHSH and CDR2 LQKENI. Written as DNA, the CDR3 is TGTGCCAGCTCGGACAGGGTGGGGGGCCTGAGCAATCAGCCCCAGCATTTT. Protein sequence: CASSDRVGGLSNQPQHF.

The V and J genes are TRBV7-2 and TRBJ1-1, with D possibly TRBD1 on 6 matching bases. Per germline, CDR1 SGHTA and CDR2 FQGNSA. Trimming pared 5 bases from V and 1 base from J, leaving 8 bases between. The CDR3 is 13 residues long. CDR3 sequence reads: CASSPTGNTEAFF. CDR3 nucleotide sequence: TGTGCCAGCAGCCCGACAGGGAACACTGAAGCTTTCTTT.

The rearrangement joins TRBV15 to TRBJ1-5; 7 bases fit TRBD1. In germline, CDR1 is LNHNV, CDR2 YYDKDF (reference sequence). The trim removed 0 bases at V and 5 bases at J, leaving 4 bases unmatched. This CDR3 is 15 amino acids long. The CDR3 DNA follows: TGTGCCACCAGCAGAGAAGGGACAGCGGATCAGCCCCAGCATTTT. It specifies CATSREGTADQPQHF.

The CDR3, as DNA: TGTGCCAGCAGCAAGGGGACAGTTATAGCAGATACGCAGTATTTT. Translated, it gives CASSKGTVIADTQYF. J is TRBJ2-3 and V is TRBV7-9; the match to TRBD1 covers 7 bases. V was pared by 5 bases and J by 4 bases, with 9 bases of the junction left unmatched. The CDR3 is 15 amino acids. Germline V gene data show CDR1 as SEHNR and CDR2 as FQNEAQ (reference sequence). The whole variable domain, filled in from reference TRBV7-9 and TRBJ2-3, reads DTGVSQNPRHKITKRGQNVTFRCDPISEHNRLYWYRQTLGQGPEFLTYFQNEAQLEKSRLLSDRFSAERPKGSFSTLEIQRTEQGDSAMYLCASSKGTVIADTQYFGPGTRLTVL.

The J gene is TRBJ1-5, the V gene TRBV6-1; the D is unclear. The germline V gene has CDR1 MNHNS and CDR2 SASEGT. V lost 4 bases and J 4 bases, leaving 8 bases between the germline ends. This CDR3 is 13 amino acids long. The CDR3 protein is CASSGQKNQPQHF. The CDR3 nucleotides are TGTGCCAGCAGTGGGCAAAAAAATCAGCCCCAGCATTTT.

V usage is TRBV19 and J usage is TRBJ1-3; possible D gene TRBD1, 5 bases. This CDR3 comprises 15 residues. The germline V and J ends were trimmed by 6 bases and 4 bases, with 16 bases remaining between them. The germline V gene encodes CDR1 LNHDA and CDR2 SQIVND (reference sequence). This chain's CDR3 is CASREDRAGGNTIYF. CDR3 in DNA: TGTGCCAGTAGGGAAGACAGAGCGGGAGGAAACACCATATATTTT.